This T cell receptor beta chain stems from a study of OX40 agonist ivuxolimab in advanced cancers. Across the study: Ivuxolimab, an antibody that agonizes OX40 (CD134), was administered to the patients. While on treatment, patients had intravenous ivuxolimab at 0.01 to 10 mg/kg every 2 weeks. Allowance was made for prior anti-PD-1, anti-PD-L1 or anti-CTLA-4 therapy, and roughly 40% had some.

CDR1 MNHEY and CDR2 SMNVEV come from the germline V gene (reference sequence). Germline trimming cut 4 bases from V and 8 bases from J; bases unmatched to any gene: 4. This CDR3 region has 13 residues. Libraries were prepared by immunoSEQ multiplex PCR; TCRdb keeps only in-frame clonotypes and omits some of them. The table has roughly 50,000 clones, approximately 90% seen once. Anyone with autoimmune disease history or systemic immunosuppression was excluded. The rearrangement uses TRBV27 and TRBJ1-4, with 7 bases matching TRBD1. This TCR derives from an adult with an advanced solid tumor such as melanoma, head and neck, liver or kidney cancer. Sample: CD4+ or CD8+ T cells sorted from blood, taken in a trial of the OX40 agonist ivuxolimab. This chain's CDR3 is CASSSGTEEKLFF. DNA for the CDR3: TGTGCCAGCAGTTCAGGGACAGAGGAAAAACTGTTTTTT.